These 25 T cell receptor delta chains were all obtained from the same sample, sequenced in a study of γδ T cells in repeated Plasmodium falciparum infection. TCRdb fed the multiplex PCR reads to CATT. Of tens of thousands of delta-chain clones listed, more than 0.85% are singletons. Vgamma9/Vdelta2+ and Vdelta2-negative gammadelta T cells were flow-sorted from PBMC for bulk sequencing. The sequenced sample consisted of gamma-delta T cells from blood. The receptors shown here come from a pool of human donors (malaria-infected and uninfected, not separated).

This clone has ten or more counts. The protein that TCRdb holds for this DNA derives from a much larger clone and differs from the translated DNA at residue 7, which likely indicates a read error; the protein shown here is translated from the DNA. The chain is built from TRAV36/DV7 and TRDJ1, with 12 bases identical to TRDD3. Germline V gene lookup returns CDR1 VTNFRS and CDR2 LTSSGIE (reference sequence). This CDR3 spans 23 amino acids. After removal of 2 bases from V and 0 bases from J, the junction contained 26 bases not matched to a gene. CDR3 nucleotide sequence: TGTGCTGTGGAAGGGTTTACGCGACGAAACTACTGGGGGATACTTAGGTACACCGATAAACTCATCTTT. It translates to CAVEGFTRRNYWGILRYTDKLIF. Using reference TRAV36/DV7 and TRDJ1 for the parts outside the CDR3, the full variable domain is EDKVVQSPLSLVVHEGDTVTLNCSYEVTNFRSLLWYKQEKKAPTFLFMLTSSGIEKKSGRLSSILDKKELSSILNITATQTGDSAIYLCAVEGFTRRNYWGILRYTDKLIFGKGTRVTVEP.

This clone has only a few counts. TCRdb attributes to this sequence the protein of a much larger clone, which differs from the DNA translation at residue 16; a read error is likely, and the protein displayed is translated from the DNA. No J gene call was made, and the V gene is TRDV2; TRDD3 reflects the table's D call only, with no check against the DNA. The germline V gene encodes CDR1 GEAIGNYY and CDR2 EKD. The CDR3 contains 18 residues. The CDR3 bases are TGTGCCTGTGACACCGGACTGGGGAAGGGTCTGGGCACCGATAAACCCATCTTT. Translation: CACDTGLGKGLGTDKPIF.

A word on this clone: TCRdb lists the protein of a much larger clone for this DNA, which differs at residue 10, so this is likely a read error; the protein given here is translated from the DNA itself. The rearrangement joins TRDV2 to TRDJ1; D may be TRDD3 (6 bases). Here the J gene came from matching the DNA to germline, since TCRdb omits it. CDR3 length: 19 residues. From germline, CDR1 is GEAIGNYY and CDR2 EKD. Trimming cost V 0 bases and J 0 bases, with 22 bases left between them. CDR3 sequence reads: CACDTVGTGRPKYTDKLIF. The DNA of the CDR3 is TGTGCCTGTGACACCGTTGGTACTGGGAGACCAAAGTACACCGATAAACTCATCTTT.

This clone was seen a handful of times. TCRdb has a much larger clone's protein, which differs at residue 3 from the translation of this DNA, likely because of a read error; what is shown is the protein translated from the DNA. The sample has other DNA sequences that encode this CDR3 too. The chain links TRDV1 to TRDJ1, with 8 positions matching TRDD3. Germline V lookup: CDR1 TSWWSYY, CDR2 QGS. This CDR3 is 26 amino acids long. The CDR3 spells CAPGELFGGPVLTAYWGLPYTDKLIF. The DNA for the CDR3 is TGTGCTCCTGGGGAACTGTTCGGGGGGCCAGTCTTGACTGCGTACTGGGGGTTACCTTACACCGATAAACTCATCTTT.

This clone was counted only a few times. TCRdb's protein for this DNA is that of a much larger clone and differs from the translation at residue 6, likely a read error; the protein shown is the DNA translation. The chain is built from TRDV1 and TRDJ1, with 8 bases matching TRDD3. V shed 3 bases, J shed 2 bases, and the junction held 17 bases outside the gene matches. Per the germline V gene, CDR1 is TSWWSYY and CDR2 is QGS. The CDR3 runs to 19 residues. The CDR3 coding sequence is TGTGCTCTTGGGGATGCTACGGCTGGGGGACCTTTCACAACCGATAAACTCATCTTT. Translated, it gives CALGDATAGGPFTTDKLIF.

In its sample, this clone was seen many times. A much larger clone is a single base away; this may be a read error. In the same sample, other DNA sequences code for this CDR3. The chain joins TRDV1 to TRDJ1; D remains unclear. CDR3 length: 18 residues. Germline V lookup: CDR1 TSWWSYY, CDR2 QGS. The CDR3 sequence: CALGAKPFGRYAVNKLIF. CDR3 sequence (DNA): TGTGCTCTTGGGGCAAAACCCTTTGGGAGATATGCCGTGAATAAGCTCATCTTT.

On this clone itself: TCRdb shows a much larger clone's protein in place of this DNA's translation, and the two differ at residue 8, likely through a read error; the protein shown is translated from the DNA. The chain uses TRDV1 and TRDJ1; D may be TRDD3 (6 bases). CDR1 and CDR2 (germline): TSWWSYY, QGS. This CDR3 comprises 17 residues. Trimming left V 2 bases short and J 1 base short, with 17 bases between. CDR3 region: CALGELWEIRGTDKLIF. The CDR3 bases are TGTGCTCTTGGGGAATTATGGGAGATACGAGGCACCGATAAACTCATCTTT.

About this clone: It is likely a read error: a sequence one base away is far more abundant. The sample has other DNA sequences that encode this CDR3 too. V is TRDV1 and J is TRDJ1; 9 bases match TRDD2. TCRdb lists no J gene, so it was determined here by aligning the DNA to germline. Germline values: CDR1 TSWWSYY, CDR2 QGS. The CDR3 consists of 23 residues. Here the CDR3 DNA reads TGTGCCCTTGGGGAACATTGTTGTAGGCCTTCCTACTCCTACGGGGGATACACCGATAAACTCATCTTT. This encodes CALGEHCCRPSYSYGGYTDKLIF.

Many counts were recorded for this clone. The translation of this DNA and the TCRdb protein of a much larger clone differ at residue 12, probably owing to a read error; the protein shown here is translated from the DNA. The CDR3 region has the DNA TGTGCCTGTGACACCCTGGGGGGGGACCCACCAACTTTGACAGCACAACTCTTCTTT. The encoded protein is CACDTLGGDPPTLTAQLFF. The J gene is TRDJ2, the V gene TRDV2; 7 nucleotides match TRDD3. The V segment lost 0 bases and the J segment 0 bases; nucleotides outside the gene matches: 12. Germline values: CDR1 GEAIGNYY, CDR2 EKD. CDR3 size: 19 residues.

Worth noting for this clone: It is likely a read error: a sequence one base away is far more abundant. Different DNA sequences within this sample yield the same CDR3. CDR3 loop: CALTFPYWGISDKLIF. The CDR3 region has the DNA TGTGCCCTTACATTCCCGTACTGGGGGATCTCAGATAAACTCATCTTT. The chain joins TRDV1 to TRDJ1; TRDD3 matches at 10 bases. The J gene, left out of TCRdb, was set here by checking the DNA against germline. Germline V gene sequence: CDR1 TSWWSYY, CDR2 QGS. The CDR3 consists of 16 residues.

In the case of this clone: TCRdb pairs this DNA with a much larger clone's protein that differs at residue 14, likely a read error; the protein shown was translated from the DNA. There is no J gene call, but TRDV1 is given as the V gene; the D segment call TRDD3 is taken from the table without a DNA check. Germline lookup yields CDR1 TSWWSYY and CDR2 QGS. This CDR3 is built from 15 residues. In DNA, the CDR3 is TGTGCTCTTGGGGATCCGCGAAGACGCCCCGATAAACTCACCTTT. Its translation: CALGDPRRRPDKLTF.

This chain uses TRDV1 with TRDJ1; 8 bases match TRDD3. Here the J gene came from matching the DNA to germline, since TCRdb omits it. The CDR3 totals 20 residues. The V gene end was trimmed by 4 bases and the J gene end by 3 bases; junction bases not matched to a gene: 22. The germline gives CDR1 TSWWSYY, CDR2 QGS. CDR3 nucleotides: TGTGCTCTTGGGGTCATAATTCACATCCGGGGGATATTAAGGGCCGATAAACTCATCTTT. It is translated as CALGVIIHIRGILRADKLIF.

With respect to this clone: A far more abundant clone sits one base away, making this likely a read error. The sample holds other DNA sequences that translate to the same CDR3. The CDR3 nucleotides read TGCGCTCTTGGGGAACTAGTGGGGAGCCTTTACACCGATAAACTCATCTTT. As protein: CALGELVGSLYTDKLIF. The chain combines TRDV1 with TRDJ1; tentative D call: TRDD3 (5 bases). Here the J gene was assigned by germline matching of the DNA, as TCRdb has none. Germline V gene data show CDR1 as TSWWSYY and CDR2 as QGS. The CDR3 consists of 17 residues.

This clone was seen a few times. A far more abundant clone sits one base away, making this likely a read error. At the DNA level, this CDR3 is encoded by other sequences in the same sample as well. The chain employs TRDV1 and TRDJ1; 8 bases agree with TRDD3. The J gene was not available in TCRdb and was assigned here by matching the DNA to germline segments. This CDR3 is 20 amino acids long. Germline assignment: CDR1 TSWWSYY and CDR2 QGS. CDR3: CALGELELRGDKVYTDKLIF. CDR3 nucleotides: TGTGCCCTTGGGGAACTGGAACTTCGGGGGGATAAGGTATACACCGATAAACTCATCTTT.

For this clone: With only one base between it and a far larger clone, this is likely a read error. This sample includes further DNA sequences coding for the same CDR3. The chain links TRDV1 to TRDJ1; D may be TRDD3 (6 bases). The J gene, left out of TCRdb, was set here by checking the DNA against germline. V lost 2 bases and J lost 5, with 18 bases in between. The CDR3 has 16 amino acids. Germline CDR1 and CDR2: TSWWSYY and QGS. The CDR3 DNA sequence: TGTGCTCTTGGGGAAATTTCGATACGACGACCTGATAAACTCATCTTT. Amino acids: CALGEISIRRPDKLIF.

Details on this clone: Given a far larger clone just one base away, this is likely a sequencing read error. This CDR3 is also generated by other DNA sequences in the sample. The chain combines TRDV1 with TRDJ1, with 8 bases matching TRDD2. The J gene was missing in TCRdb and was found by matching the end of the DNA to germline. Germline lookup yields CDR1 TSWWSYY and CDR2 QGS. The CDR3 is 19 residues long. The trim removed 4 bases at V and 2 bases at J, leaving 18 bases unmatched. CDR3: CALGALHLPSETGTDKLIF. The CDR3 DNA reads as TGTGCTCTTGGGGCCTTGCACCTTCCTAGTGAGACTGGGACCGATAAACTCATCTTT.

This clone was observed a few times. Translating this DNA gives a protein that differs at residue 9 from the TCRdb one, which belongs to a much larger clone; a read error is likely, and the protein shown is this translation. The chain has TRDV1 and TRDJ1, with D possibly matching TRDD3 (5 bases). TCRdb supplies no J gene; here it was assigned by aligning the nucleotide sequence to germline. Germline V CDR1 and CDR2: TSWWSYY, QGS. The CDR3 extends over 22 amino acids. Trimming removed 9 bases at V and 0 bases at J, with 38 bases between. CDR3 bases: TGTGCTCTCTTTCTACGCTCCCTTATTGGGGCCCGAATCCTCGTTCACACCGATAAACTCATCTTT. Translation: CALFLRSLIGARILVHTDKLIF.

This clone has only a few counts. A read error likely explains why the TCRdb protein, taken from a much larger clone, differs from this DNA's translation at residue 11; the protein shown is translated from the DNA. J is TRDJ3 and V is TRDV2, with D tentatively TRDD2 or TRDD3 (5 bases each). The J gene, not given by TCRdb, was assigned here from a germline match of the nucleotide sequence. This CDR3 region has 24 residues. Looked up from germline, CDR1 is GEAIGNYY and CDR2 is EKD. The V gene lost 0 bases and the J gene lost 0 bases, with 29 bases spanning the gap. The CDR3 DNA is TGTGCCTGTGACACCGCTTCCGTCTCCGGAAGGCCTGGGAGCAGCTCCTGGGACACCCGACAGATGTTTTTC. Translation: CACDTASVSGRPGSSSWDTRQMFF.

A remark on this clone: TCRdb's listed protein matches a much larger clone and diverges from this DNA's translation at residue 3, likely through a read error; the protein shown comes from the DNA. The rearrangement uses TRDV1 and TRDJ2; 11 nucleotides match TRDD3. TCRdb does not report a J gene; here it was assigned by matching the DNA to germline references. The CDR3 contains 26 residues. The germline CDR1 and CDR2 sequences are TSWWSYY and QGS. The CDR3 region is CAPGNPDSDHRWGIRDIKALTAQLFF. The CDR3 nucleotides are TGTGCTCCTGGGAACCCCGACTCGGATCATCGATGGGGGATACGCGATATAAAAGCTTTGACAGCACAACTCTTCTTT.

This clone has at least ten counts. The TCRdb record carries a much larger clone's protein, which differs from this DNA's translation at residue 11; a read error is the likely cause, and the protein listed here is the DNA translation. J is TRDJ1 and V is TRDV2; 10 bases agree with TRDD3. The J gene, missing from TCRdb, was assigned here through DNA to germline matching. This CDR3 is built from 15 residues. Germline-derived CDR1 and CDR2 are GEAIGNYY and EKD. The CDR3 DNA follows: TGTGCCTGTGACACCATTGGGGGATACACCGTTAAACTCATCTTT. Protein: CACDTIGGYTVKLIF.

This clone was seen only a few times. A read error likely explains why the TCRdb protein, taken from a much larger clone, differs from this DNA's translation at residue 11; the protein shown is translated from the DNA. The rearrangement uses TRDV1 and TRDJ1; 8 nucleotides match TRDD3. TCRdb is silent on the J gene; assignment here came from matching the DNA to germline. This CDR3 has 14 residues. Per germline, CDR1 TSWWSYY and CDR2 QGS. The CDR3 DNA is TGTGCTCTCCTACGTCCCTGGGGGACCGATGAACTCATCTTT. Translation: CALLRPWGTDELIF.

Turning to this clone: TCRdb pairs this DNA with a much larger clone's protein that differs at residue 23, likely a read error; the protein shown was translated from the DNA. The chain's CDR3 is CALGELPLGFTSTGASSWDTRQVFF. In nucleotides, the CDR3 is TGTGCTCTTGGGGAACTGCCCCTAGGGTTCACCTCTACTGGGGCAAGCTCCTGGGACACCCGACAGGTGTTTTTC. The V gene reported is TRDV1; the J gene is uncalled; TRDD3, the table's D call, lacks a check against the DNA. The length of the CDR3 is 25 residues. CDR1 is TSWWSYY, CDR2 QGS, per germline.

This clone was counted only a few times. Given a far larger clone just one base away, this is likely a sequencing read error. Other DNA sequences in this sample translate to the same CDR3. V usage is TRDV1 and J usage is TRDJ1; 8 nucleotides agree with TRDD3. CDR1 is TSWWSYY, CDR2 QGS, per germline. V shed 6 bases, J shed 0 bases, and the junction held 36 bases outside the gene matches. The CDR3 totals 25 residues. CDR3 sequence: CALGDLRPSRTYWGSPRVNTDKLIF. The CDR3 bases are TGTGCTCTTGGAGACCTACGGCCTTCCCGAACCTACTGGGGGTCTCCCCGCGTGAACACCGATAAACTCATCTTT.

With respect to this clone: This DNA translates differently at residue 9 from the TCRdb protein, which is that of a much larger clone; a read error is likely, and the protein shown is the DNA's own translation. The chain has TRDV2 and TRDJ2, with D perhaps TRDD3 (6 bases). No J gene was available from TCRdb, and it was assigned here by a germline match of the DNA. The germline CDR1 and CDR2 sequences are GEAIGNYY and EKD. CDR3 length: 17 residues. The V and J ends lost 0 bases and 4 bases respectively, with 17 bases between them. In DNA form, the CDR3 reads TGTGCCTGTGACACCCTTTGGGGGGTACGGGAGACAGCACAACTCTTCTTT. Protein sequence: CACDTLWGVRETAQLFF.

The sample holds a few counts of this clone. TCRdb shows a much larger clone's protein in place of this DNA's translation, and the two differ at residue 23, likely through a read error; the protein shown is translated from the DNA. The J gene is TRDJ1, the V gene TRDV2; 11 positions match TRDD3. Germline matching of the DNA provided the J gene here, since TCRdb leaves it blank. Germline V gene data show CDR1 as GEAIGNYY and CDR2 as EKD. This CDR3 region has 27 residues. The CDR3 sequence: CACRKRVQPDSLSGGYPRPPNTGKLIF. CDR3 DNA: TGTGCCTGCAGAAAGAGGGTTCAGCCGGACTCTCTTTCTGGGGGATACCCGAGACCCCCTAACACCGGTAAACTCATCTTT.